This TCR beta chain was recovered during a study of CD8 T cells in Susac syndrome. Study-wide points: It was acknowledged in the study that its TCR sequencing and HLA analysis involved a relatively small number of individuals.

CDR3 size: 13 residues. CDR1 and CDR2 (germline): LGHNA, YNFKEQ. V lost 2 bases and J lost 8, with 12 bases in between. Random hexamers were used to reverse transcribe an amount of roughly 0.45 to 1 ug RNA. Amplification of TCR beta CDR3 was carried out by immunoSEQ multiplex PCR, which covered 54 Vbeta and 13 Jbeta segments. TCRdb recomputed calls from the immunoSEQ multiplex PCR reads with MiXCR, one row per CDR3 protein. Here the sample spans about 200,000 distinct CDR3 sequences, approximately 95% being singletons. Notes on this clonotype: What it binds is not known.

Sequencing was performed on CD4+ T cells from PBMCs. The TCR comes from a human donor with multiple sclerosis. The chain combines TRBV4-2 with TRBJ1-2; the D gene is possibly TRBD1 (5 bases). The CDR3 DNA sequence: TGTGCCAGCAGCCAAAACCAGGGACCCGGCTACACCTTC. Amino acids: CASSQNQGPGYTF.